These 6 T cell receptor beta chains originate from one sample sequenced in a study of T-cell reconstitution after alpha-beta-depleted transplantation in children (dated by TCRdb to the mid-2010s). Library preparation was by PCR. These reads were obtained on an Illumina HiSeq 2500. To normalize quantification of the TCRbeta repertoire, the TCR libraries were built with molecular barcoding that relied on unique molecular identifiers. Clones were called with MiXCR by TCRdb after fastp trimmed the public reads at Q25, and only in-frame beta chains were retained. Entries are consolidated by CDR3 protein sequence, retaining the most common genes and DNA. The sample table lists 190,000 or so distinct CDR3 sequences, roughly 6.5% of them with a count of one. The ten biggest clones cover just over 4.5% of the sample. Per the publication, the treatment or condition label means: allogeneic hematopoietic cell transplantation with graft depleted of TCRalphabeta T cells and CD19 B cells.

The sample here was PBMCs, taken before TCRalphabeta/CD19-depleted stem cell transplant. The receptors here all came from a girl under two years old with combined immunodeficiency, due to receive a stem cell transplant.

In this sample, this clonotype turned up many times. The chain carries TRBV12-3 or TRBV12-4 and TRBJ2-5; TRBD2 agrees at 11 bases. V lost 6 bases, J lost 0 bases, and 12 bases stayed unmatched. This CDR3 spans 18 amino acids. The CDR3, as DNA: TGTGCCAGCAGCCCCTCTAGCGGGGGGCCGACGTACCAAGAGACCCAGTACTTC. As protein: CASSPSSGGPTYQETQYF.

This clonotype was observed many times. This rearrangement joins TRBV29-1 to TRBJ2-7; D remains ambiguous. Trimming pared 5 bases from V and 0 bases from J, leaving 11 bases between. Germline V lookup: CDR1 SQVTM, CDR2 ANQGSEA. This CDR3 region has 13 residues. CDR3 residues: CSVLAVSSYEQYF. Here the CDR3 DNA reads TGCAGCGTTCTCGCCGTGAGCTCCTACGAGCAGTACTTC.

The V and J genes are TRBV27 and TRBJ2-1; a possible D gene is TRBD2 (7 bases). V was clipped by 10 bases and J by 5 bases, with 18 bases between them. Germline CDR1 reads MNHEY; CDR2 reads SMNVEV (reference sequence). The CDR3 contains 14 residues. CDR3 in amino acids: CATAGGAWDNEQFF. In DNA, the CDR3 is TGTGCCACGGCTGGGGGGGCCTGGGACAATGAGCAGTTCTTC.

This clonotype was picked up many times. This chain connects TRBV7-2 to TRBJ2-3, with unresolved D. The CDR3 spans 14 residues. V was cut by 2 bases and J by 2 bases, with 8 bases left in between. Germline V lookup: CDR1 SGHTA, CDR2 FQGNSA. CDR3 amino acids: CASSLLPVTDTQYF. The DNA of the CDR3 is TGTGCCAGCAGCTTACTTCCCGTCACAGATACGCAGTATTTT.

The chain combines TRBV24-1 with TRBJ2-3; no definite D call. The CDR3 sequence is 15 residues long. Germline CDR1 KGHDR, CDR2 SFDVKD. V shed 4 bases and J shed 9 bases, with 19 bases lying between them. This chain's CDR3 is CATSDRGSALGTQYF. As DNA, the CDR3 is TGTGCCACCAGTGACAGAGGATCGGCGTTGGGCACGCAGTATTTT.

This clonotype was recorded many times. This chain connects TRBV28 to TRBJ2-1, with 8 bases fitting TRBD2. The germline CDR1 and CDR2 sequences are MDHEN and SYDVKM. This CDR3 has 14 amino acids. V was clipped by 3 bases and J by 7 bases; unmatched bases: 5. CDR3 in amino acids: CASSFAGGSNEQFF. The CDR3 DNA follows: TGTGCCAGCAGTTTTGCGGGAGGTTCTAATGAGCAGTTCTTC.